Sequencing of this T cell receptor (beta chain) was carried out in a study of CD8+CD57+ T cells in acquired aplastic anemia. At the level of the study: The study obtained an average of 3.2 ug of DNA from sorted CD4+ and CD8+ cells.

Remarks on this clonotype: Its antigen is unidentified.

Patients who underwent sequencing had shown CD8+CD57+ cell expansion by flow cytometry. Blood sampling was performed on the patients, and none of them had received therapy by then. Study-wide results and caveats: Common to patients and controls were 25 to 30 CD8+ CDR3 sequences. Patients showed no significant difference from controls in CD8+ Simpson's diversity.

The germline V gene has CDR1 DFQATT and CDR2 SNEGSKA (reference sequence). Trimming took 3 bases from V and 4 from J, leaving 9 bases between them. CDR3 length: 12 amino acids. Genomic DNA constituted the template upon which TCR beta VDJ and CDR3 profiling was performed. From the reads, TCRdb called clonotypes with MiXCR, one entry per CDR3 protein. This table has about 160,000 distinct CDR3 sequences, 40% to 50% appearing once. This TCR was sampled from a human donor with aplastic anemia. Material for sequencing was sorted CD4+, CD8+, or CD8+CD57+ T cells (not recorded which) from PBMCs. The V and J genes are TRBV20-1 and TRBJ1-1, with no clear D. The CDR3 region has the DNA TGCAGTGCTAGTAGGACGGGCACTGAAGCTTTCTTT. Its translation is CSASRTGTEAFF.